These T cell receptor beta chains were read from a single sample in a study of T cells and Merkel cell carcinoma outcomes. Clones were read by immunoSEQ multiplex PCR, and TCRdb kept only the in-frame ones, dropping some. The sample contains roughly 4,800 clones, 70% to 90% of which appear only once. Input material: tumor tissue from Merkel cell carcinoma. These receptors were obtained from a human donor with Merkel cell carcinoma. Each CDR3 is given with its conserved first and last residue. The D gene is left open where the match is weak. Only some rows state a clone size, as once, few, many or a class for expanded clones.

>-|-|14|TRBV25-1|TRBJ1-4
TGTGCCAGCAGTGTTGGTTCGACTAATGAAAAACTGTTTTTT
CASSVGSTNEKLFF
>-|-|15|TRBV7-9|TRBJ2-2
TGTGCCAGCAGCGCCCCAGCAACGAACACCGGGGAGCTGTTTTTT
CASSAPATNTGELFF
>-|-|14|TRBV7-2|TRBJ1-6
TGTGCCAGCAGCTTACATCCCGCAAATTCACCCCTCCACTTT
CASSLHPANSPLHF
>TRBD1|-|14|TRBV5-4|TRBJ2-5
TGTGCCAGCAGCTATTTCGGGACAGGGGTCTTCCAGTACTTC
CASSYFGTGVFQYF
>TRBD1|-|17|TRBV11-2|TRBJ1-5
TGTGCCAGCAGCTTGGGTTCAGGGGGTAGGAGCAATCAGCCCCAGCATTTT
CASSLGSGGRSNQPQHF
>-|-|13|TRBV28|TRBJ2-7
TGTGCCAGCAGTCCTCCCCCGGGTTCCGAGCAGTACTTC
CASSPPPGSEQYF
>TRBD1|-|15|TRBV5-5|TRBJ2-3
TGTGCCAGCAGCTCCGGACAGGGAATCACAGATACGCAGTATTTT
CASSSGQGITDTQYF
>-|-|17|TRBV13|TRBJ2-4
TGTGCCAGCAGCCCTCGGACAGGGAGGGCTGTCAGAAACATTCAGTACTTC
CASSPRTGRAVRNIQYF
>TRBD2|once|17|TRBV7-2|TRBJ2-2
TGTGCCAGCAGCTTAGGGAGCGGGGGCCCCGACACCGGGGAGCTGTTTTTT
CASSLGSGGPDTGELFF
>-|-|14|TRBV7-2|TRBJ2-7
TGTGCCAGCAGCTTAGTCGCAGACTCCTACGAGCAGTACTTC
CASSLVADSYEQYF
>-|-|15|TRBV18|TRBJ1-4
TGTGCCAGCTCACCGGTCAACAGGGTTAATGAAAAACTGTTTTTT
CASSPVNRVNEKLFF
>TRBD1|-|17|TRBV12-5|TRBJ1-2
TGTGCTAGTGGTTTGGTACGATCCGGGTGGACAGGGAATGGCTACACCTTC
CASGLVRSGWTGNGYTF
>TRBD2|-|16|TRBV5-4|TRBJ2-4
TGTGCCAGCAGCGTGGTTTCTAGCGGGGCCCAAAACATTCAGTACTTC
CASSVVSSGAQNIQYF
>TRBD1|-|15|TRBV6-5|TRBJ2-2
TGTGCCAGCACCTCCGGGACAGAGAACACCGGGGAGCTGTTTTTT
CASTSGTENTGELFF
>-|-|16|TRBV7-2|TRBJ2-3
TGTGCCAGCAACCAGCCTGGCAGGGTGACGACAGATACGCAGTATTTT
CASNQPGRVTTDTQYF
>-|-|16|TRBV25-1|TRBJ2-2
TGTGCCAGCAGTGAATCCGGCAGGACGAACACCGGGGAGCTGTTTTTT
CASSESGRTNTGELFF
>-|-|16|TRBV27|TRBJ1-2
TGTGCCAGCAGTTTATCGACGGGTTTCCCTAACTATGGCTACACCTTC
CASSLSTGFPNYGYTF